The sequence of this T cell receptor beta chain was determined in a study of response to subunit inactivated influenza vaccine. With respect to this clonotype: Its target is not known.

TCRdb reanalysed the RT-PCR reads using MiXCR and keeps one entry per CDR3 protein. The top ten hold approximately 14% of the sample, which has about 500,000 distinct CDR3 sequences, under 8.5% seen once. Whole-study findings and limits: Authors suggested few new T cells are recruited by each seasonal influenza vaccination.

This TCR was sampled from a man between 50 and 69 years old who received an inactivated influenza vaccine. This material consisted of PBMCs from blood, taken 23 months after vaccination.

In DNA, the CDR3 is TGTGCCAGCAGTCCCCTGGGACGGGCGGGCACTGAAGCTTTCTTT. As protein: CASSPLGRAGTEAFF. V usage is TRBV6-1 and J usage is TRBJ1-1; possible D gene TRBD1, 5 bases. The CDR3 has 15 amino acids. V was pared by 5 bases and J by 4 bases, with 17 bases between. Germline-derived CDR1 and CDR2 are MNHNS and SASEGT.